A selection of T cell receptor beta chains follows, all from one sample in a study of PD-1 and CTLA-4 blockade in melanoma. TCRdb's copy holds only in-frame clones and misses some; the assay was immunoSEQ multiplex PCR. The profile shows about 32,000 clones, about 87% of them singletons. This material consisted of CD8+ T cells from peripheral blood, taken from a patient given anti-PD-1 treatment. All receptors derive from a human donor with melanoma. Both conserved end residues are part of each CDR3. The D gene is left open where the match is weak. Expanded clones get a size class; other rows say once, few or many, or leave the size out.

clone_size: once
j_call: TRBJ1-2
cdr3_length: 12
d_call: NA
v_call: TRBV4-1
cdr3_aa: CASRGSSYGYTF
cdr3_nt: TGCGCCAGCCGAGGGTCTAGCTATGGCTACACCTTC

clone_size: NA
j_call: TRBJ1-2
cdr3_length: 15
d_call: NA
v_call: TRBV9
cdr3_aa: CASSVTVDEPYGYTF
cdr3_nt: TGTGCCAGCAGCGTGACAGTGGATGAACCCTATGGCTACACCTTC

clone_size: few
j_call: TRBJ1-1
cdr3_length: 14
d_call: NA
v_call: TRBV23-1
cdr3_aa: CANMGRGGGTEAFF
cdr3_nt: TGCGCCAACATGGGAAGGGGAGGTGGCACTGAAGCTTTCTTT

clone_size: few
j_call: TRBJ2-1
cdr3_length: 15
d_call: NA
v_call: TRBV27
cdr3_aa: CASSLRLAGPNEQFF
cdr3_nt: TGTGCCAGCAGTTTACGTCTAGCAGGGCCCAATGAGCAGTTCTTC

clone_size: few
j_call: TRBJ2-1
cdr3_length: 14
d_call: NA
v_call: TRBV24-1
cdr3_aa: CATSEGPPTNEQFF
cdr3_nt: TGTGCCACCAGTGAGGGCCCCCCCACCAATGAGCAGTTCTTC

clone_size: NA
j_call: TRBJ2-1
cdr3_length: 12
d_call: NA
v_call: TRBV27
cdr3_aa: CASGPLDNEQFF
cdr3_nt: TGTGCCAGCGGGCCCTTAGACAATGAGCAGTTCTTC

clone_size: NA
j_call: TRBJ1-1
cdr3_length: 14
d_call: NA
v_call: TRBV6-5
cdr3_aa: CASSRTSMNTEAFF
cdr3_nt: TGTGCCAGCAGCCGGACAAGCATGAACACTGAAGCTTTCTTT

clone_size: NA
j_call: TRBJ1-4
cdr3_length: 15
d_call: NA
v_call: TRBV19
cdr3_aa: CASTSSRGPDEKLFF
cdr3_nt: TGTGCCAGTACCTCCTCCCGGGGGCCGGATGAAAAACTGTTTTTT

clone_size: NA
j_call: TRBJ1-3
cdr3_length: 15
d_call: NA
v_call: TRBV18
cdr3_aa: CASSPGRTVIGTIYF
cdr3_nt: TGTGCCAGCTCACCGGGGAGAACCGTAATCGGCACCATATATTTT

clone_size: NA
j_call: TRBJ1-1
cdr3_length: 12
d_call: NA
v_call: TRBV6-5
cdr3_aa: CASSYGTGRAFF
cdr3_nt: TGTGCCAGCAGTTACGGGACGGGGCGAGCTTTCTTT

clone_size: NA
j_call: TRBJ1-4
cdr3_length: 15
d_call: NA
v_call: TRBV6-6
cdr3_aa: CASSYVSRDYEKLFF
cdr3_nt: TGTGCCAGCAGTTACGTTTCGAGGGATTATGAAAAACTGTTTTTT

clone_size: NA
j_call: TRBJ1-3
cdr3_length: 15
d_call: TRBD1
v_call: TRBV27
cdr3_aa: CASSPLRDRGDTIYF
cdr3_nt: TGTGCCAGCAGCCCCCTTCGGGACAGGGGGGACACCATATATTTT

clone_size: NA
j_call: TRBJ2-3
cdr3_length: 12
d_call: NA
v_call: TRBV14
cdr3_aa: CASSPVGGTQYF
cdr3_nt: TGTGCCAGCAGCCCAGTAGGAGGTACGCAGTATTTT

clone_size: NA
j_call: TRBJ2-7
cdr3_length: 14
d_call: TRBD2
v_call: TRBV28
cdr3_aa: CASSFSPGRYEQYF
cdr3_nt: TGTGCCAGCAGTTTTTCCCCCGGGAGGTACGAGCAGTACTTC

clone_size: NA
j_call: TRBJ1-1
cdr3_length: 14
d_call: NA
v_call: TRBV27
cdr3_aa: CASKFAGGGTEAFF
cdr3_nt: TGTGCCAGCAAGTTTGCCGGGGGGGGCACTGAAGCTTTCTTT

clone_size: NA
j_call: TRBJ1-1
cdr3_length: 13
d_call: NA
v_call: TRBV28
cdr3_aa: CASLFYRNTEAFF
cdr3_nt: TGTGCCAGCCTGTTTTACCGGAACACTGAAGCTTTCTTT

clone_size: NA
j_call: TRBJ2-3
cdr3_length: 16
d_call: NA
v_call: TRBV30
cdr3_aa: CAWDGRPSPTTDTQYF
cdr3_nt: TGTGCCTGGGATGGAAGGCCTTCTCCAACCACAGATACGCAGTATTTT

clone_size: NA
j_call: TRBJ1-1
cdr3_length: 14
d_call: NA
v_call: TRBV27
cdr3_aa: CASTTADRITEAFF
cdr3_nt: TGTGCCAGCACTACCGCCGACAGGATCACTGAAGCTTTCTTT

clone_size: NA
j_call: TRBJ1-3
cdr3_length: 12
d_call: NA
v_call: TRBV12-3/TRBV12-4
cdr3_aa: CASSPAGNTIYF
cdr3_nt: TGTGCCAGCAGCCCGGCTGGAAACACCATATATTTT

clone_size: NA
j_call: TRBJ2-1
cdr3_length: 15
d_call: TRBD1
v_call: TRBV2
cdr3_aa: CASSGGQISYNEQFF
cdr3_nt: TGTGCCAGCAGTGGGGGACAGATCTCCTACAATGAGCAGTTCTTC

clone_size: NA
j_call: TRBJ2-1
cdr3_length: 14
d_call: NA
v_call: TRBV27
cdr3_aa: CASSRGRSYNEQFF
cdr3_nt: TGTGCCAGCAGCCGGGGTAGGTCCTACAATGAGCAGTTCTTC

clone_size: NA
j_call: TRBJ1-2
cdr3_length: 15
d_call: NA
v_call: TRBV7-3
cdr3_aa: CASSLQIQEPYGYTF
cdr3_nt: TGTGCCAGCAGCTTACAAATACAGGAGCCCTATGGCTACACCTTC

clone_size: NA
j_call: TRBJ1-2
cdr3_length: 14
d_call: NA
v_call: TRBV6-5
cdr3_aa: CAPSRRGADYGYTF
cdr3_nt: TGTGCCCCCTCCCGTCGGGGCGCAGACTATGGCTACACCTTC

clone_size: NA
j_call: TRBJ1-3
cdr3_length: 13
d_call: NA
v_call: TRBV6-5
cdr3_aa: CASSIPGRNTIYF
cdr3_nt: TGTGCCAGCAGTATACCGGGGCGAAACACCATATATTTT

clone_size: NA
j_call: TRBJ2-7
cdr3_length: 15
d_call: TRBD1
v_call: TRBV2
cdr3_aa: CASSPRLLGQGEQYF
cdr3_nt: TGTGCCAGCAGTCCACGACTACTAGGACAGGGGGAGCAGTACTTC

clone_size: NA
j_call: TRBJ1-5
cdr3_length: 14
d_call: NA
v_call: TRBV7-8
cdr3_aa: CASKGVGMYQPQHF
cdr3_nt: TGTGCCAGCAAGGGGGTAGGGATGTATCAGCCCCAGCATTTT

clone_size: few
j_call: TRBJ1-1
cdr3_length: 13
d_call: NA
v_call: TRBV28
cdr3_aa: CASSPAGDTEAFF
cdr3_nt: TGTGCCAGCAGTCCTGCGGGGGACACTGAAGCTTTCTTT

clone_size: NA
j_call: TRBJ2-7
cdr3_length: 13
d_call: NA
v_call: TRBV4-1
cdr3_aa: CASSQVKGDEQYF
cdr3_nt: TGCGCCAGCAGCCAAGTTAAGGGTGACGAGCAGTACTTC

clone_size: NA
j_call: TRBJ1-6
cdr3_length: 15
d_call: NA
v_call: TRBV4-1
cdr3_aa: CASSQDLQRNSPLHF
cdr3_nt: TGCGCCAGCAGCCAAGATCTACAGCGGAATTCACCCCTCCACTTT

clone_size: NA
j_call: TRBJ2-1
cdr3_length: 16
d_call: NA
v_call: TRBV7-2
cdr3_aa: CASSLLGGFNYNEQFF
cdr3_nt: TGTGCCAGCAGCTTATTGGGCGGCTTTAACTACAATGAGCAGTTCTTC

clone_size: once
j_call: TRBJ1-1
cdr3_length: 12
d_call: NA
v_call: TRBV19
cdr3_aa: CASSMGYDEAFF
cdr3_nt: TGTGCCAGTAGTATGGGGTACGATGAAGCTTTCTTT

clone_size: NA
j_call: TRBJ1-1
cdr3_length: 16
d_call: NA
v_call: TRBV4-2
cdr3_aa: CASSQDDSSLNTEAFF
cdr3_nt: TGTGCCAGCAGCCAAGATGACAGTTCCCTAAACACTGAAGCTTTCTTT

clone_size: NA
j_call: TRBJ2-1
cdr3_length: 14
d_call: NA
v_call: TRBV27
cdr3_aa: CASSFASYYNEQFF
cdr3_nt: TGTGCCAGCAGTTTCGCGTCGTACTACAATGAGCAGTTCTTC

clone_size: NA
j_call: TRBJ1-2
cdr3_length: 16
d_call: NA
v_call: TRBV14
cdr3_aa: CASSQEIGGDGYGYTF
cdr3_nt: TGTGCCAGCAGCCAAGAGATCGGAGGGGACGGTTATGGCTACACCTTC

clone_size: NA
j_call: TRBJ1-4
cdr3_length: 16
d_call: TRBD1
v_call: TRBV28
cdr3_aa: CASSTGTAATNEKLFF
cdr3_nt: TGTGCCAGCAGTACGGGGACAGCGGCAACTAATGAAAAACTGTTTTTT

clone_size: NA
j_call: TRBJ1-2
cdr3_length: 12
d_call: NA
v_call: TRBV29-1
cdr3_aa: CSVDKPGEGYTF
cdr3_nt: TGCAGCGTTGATAAACCAGGGGAGGGCTACACCTTC

clone_size: NA
j_call: TRBJ1-1
cdr3_length: 13
d_call: NA
v_call: TRBV10-2
cdr3_aa: CASNVGQDTEAFF
cdr3_nt: TGCGCCAGCAACGTAGGGCAGGACACTGAAGCTTTCTTT

clone_size: NA
j_call: TRBJ1-2
cdr3_length: 14
d_call: NA
v_call: TRBV5-6
cdr3_aa: CASSLGAETYGYTF
cdr3_nt: TGTGCCAGCAGCTTGGGGGCTGAGACCTATGGCTACACCTTC

clone_size: NA
j_call: TRBJ2-5
cdr3_length: 14
d_call: NA
v_call: TRBV7-9
cdr3_aa: CASSSGSLGETQYF
cdr3_nt: TGTGCCAGCAGCTCCGGGTCCTTGGGAGAGACCCAGTACTTC

clone_size: few
j_call: TRBJ1-1
cdr3_length: 14
d_call: TRBD1
v_call: TRBV5-5
cdr3_aa: CASSVDRGNTEAFF
cdr3_nt: TGTGCCAGCAGCGTCGACAGGGGGAACACTGAAGCTTTCTTT

clone_size: NA
j_call: TRBJ2-5
cdr3_length: 14
d_call: TRBD1
v_call: TRBV5-4
cdr3_aa: CASSPDRDQETQYF
cdr3_nt: TGTGCCAGCAGTCCTGACAGGGACCAAGAGACCCAGTACTTC

clone_size: NA
j_call: TRBJ2-1
cdr3_length: 12
d_call: NA
v_call: TRBV28
cdr3_aa: CASSLSTNEQFF
cdr3_nt: TGTGCCAGCAGTTTATCGACAAATGAGCAGTTCTTC

clone_size: NA
j_call: TRBJ1-6
cdr3_length: 17
d_call: NA
v_call: TRBV7-2
cdr3_aa: CASSLEFLTGPNSPLHF
cdr3_nt: TGTGCCAGCAGCTTAGAGTTCCTGACAGGACCTAATTCACCCCTCCACTTT

clone_size: NA
j_call: TRBJ2-2
cdr3_length: 15
d_call: NA
v_call: TRBV7-8
cdr3_aa: CASSEDTGPPGELFF
cdr3_nt: TGTGCCAGCAGCGAGGACACCGGGCCACCCGGGGAGCTGTTTTTT

clone_size: NA
j_call: TRBJ2-7
cdr3_length: 15
d_call: TRBD2
v_call: TRBV2
cdr3_aa: CASSRAGGRSYEQYF
cdr3_nt: TGTGCCAGCAGTCGAGCGGGGGGCCGCTCCTACGAGCAGTACTTC

clone_size: NA
j_call: TRBJ2-1
cdr3_length: 16
d_call: NA
v_call: TRBV4-2
cdr3_aa: CASSHSRGGQMDEQFF
cdr3_nt: TGTGCCAGCAGCCACTCTAGGGGGGGCCAGATGGATGAGCAGTTCTTC